These T cell receptor beta chains were read from a single sample in a study of blood T cell repertoires in COVID-19. This table comes from immunoSEQ multiplex PCR, and its TCRdb copy is limited to in-frame clones, with some not included. The data hold under 200,000 clones, with roughly four fifths observed a single time. Input material: peripheral blood. These TCRs come from a woman older than 75 with acute or convalescent COVID-19. Both conserved end residues are part of each CDR3. A D gene is named only where the DNA matches it firmly. Rows may omit the clone size; those that give it use once, few, many or a size class.

-,TRBV27,TRBD1,TRBJ2-1,15,TGTGCCAGCAGTTCGACAGGGGGTTTGACGAATGAGCAGTTCTTC,CASSSTGGLTNEQFF
-,TRBV7-9,TRBD1,TRBJ2-7,16,TGTGCCAGCAGCTTTCTACCCGGGACAGATTTATACGAGCAGTACTTC,CASSFLPGTDLYEQYF
-,TRBV5-1,-,TRBJ1-1,13,TGCGCCAGCAGTGAACAGCCGAACACTGAAGCTTTCTTT,CASSEQPNTEAFF
-,TRBV6-5,TRBD1,TRBJ1-2,14,TGTGCCAGCAGTTACTCGACAGGGGTGAGCGGCTACACCTTC,CASSYSTGVSGYTF
-,TRBV3-1/TRBV3-2,TRBD1,TRBJ2-7,14,TGTGCCAGCAGTCCCCGCAGGGGGCCTTACGAGCAGTACTTC,CASSPRRGPYEQYF
-,TRBV7-3,TRBD1,TRBJ2-3,14,TGTGCCAGCAGCTCGGACAGGGGACCAGATACGCAGTATTTT,CASSSDRGPDTQYF
once,TRBV5-4,TRBD1,TRBJ1-5,14,TGTGCCAGCAGCATACAGGGGATCAATCAGCCCCAGCATTTT,CASSIQGINQPQHF
-,TRBV12-3/TRBV12-4,-,TRBJ1-5,13,TGTGCCAGCAGAGGAACAGGCAATCAGCCCCAGCATTTT,CASRGTGNQPQHF
-,TRBV4-2,-,TRBJ1-1,13,TGTGCCAGCAGCCAAGAAGTCGCGGGTAGCGCTTTCTTT,CASSQEVAGSAFF
-,TRBV2,TRBD1,TRBJ1-1,15,TGTGCCAGCAGCTACCCAGGGGGTGGAAACACTGAAGCTTTCTTT,CASSYPGGGNTEAFF
-,TRBV19,TRBD1,TRBJ1-4,15,TGTGCCAGTAGTATCCTCGGACAGGGTAGTGAAAAACTGTTTTTT,CASSILGQGSEKLFF
-,TRBV28,-,TRBJ1-5,14,TGTGCCAGCATAACACCTTATAGCAATCAGCCCCAGCATTTT,CASITPYSNQPQHF
-,TRBV19,TRBD1,TRBJ1-2,15,TGTGCCAGTAGTAATGGCGAAGGGACAGGAGGGGGCTACACCTTC,CASSNGEGTGGGYTF
-,TRBV28,-,TRBJ1-2,13,TGTGCCAGCAGTCGAGGACAGAACTATGGCTACACCTTC,CASSRGQNYGYTF
-,TRBV10-3,TRBD1,TRBJ2-3,16,TGTGCCATCAGTGATCATCCGGGACAGGGAACAGATACGCAGTATTTT,CAISDHPGQGTDTQYF
-,TRBV5-6,-,TRBJ2-3,15,TGTGCCAGCATCAATTACAGGGTGGGGACAGATACGCAGTATTTT,CASINYRVGTDTQYF
-,TRBV29-1,TRBD1,TRBJ1-5,14,TGCAGCGTGTCAACAGGGGGCGGCAATCAGCCCCAGCATTTT,CSVSTGGGNQPQHF
-,TRBV20-1,TRBD1,TRBJ1-2,18,TGCAGTGCTAGTCTTATTATGTGGGACAGGGAATTTAACTATGGCTACACCTTC,CSASLIMWDREFNYGYTF
-,TRBV10-1,TRBD2,TRBJ2-1,17,TGCGCCAGCAGTTTACTCCCCGGGACTAGCGTGTACAATGAGCAGTTCTTC,CASSLLPGTSVYNEQFF
-,TRBV30,-,TRBJ2-7,12,TGTGCCTGGAGTTTTAGCTCCTACGAGCAGTACTTC,CAWSFSSYEQYF
-,TRBV7-7,TRBD2,TRBJ2-3,15,TGTGCCAGCAGCTTAACGACTAGCGGGCGAGATACGCAGTATTTT,CASSLTTSGRDTQYF
-,TRBV5-8,TRBD1,TRBJ2-1,15,TGTGCCAGCAGCTTGGAGGGCAGGGGGCTTAATGAGCAGTTCTTC,CASSLEGRGLNEQFF
-,TRBV5-1,-,TRBJ2-5,14,TGCGCCAGCAGCTTGGAACAGGTATCAGAGACCCAGTACTTC,CASSLEQVSETQYF
-,TRBV11-2,TRBD1,TRBJ2-7,15,TGTGCCAGCAGCCCGCAACCGGGACAGGCCTACGAGCAGTACTTC,CASSPQPGQAYEQYF
-,TRBV24-1,-,TRBJ2-3,15,TGTGCCACCAGTGACCCCGAGGGGGGGACAGATACGCAGTATTTT,CATSDPEGGTDTQYF
-,TRBV4-1,-,TRBJ1-2,14,TGCGCCAGCAGCCAAGGACAGATAAACTATGGCTACACCTTC,CASSQGQINYGYTF
-,TRBV5-5,-,TRBJ1-2,14,TGTGCCAGCAGCTTTGGGGGGGCTAACTATGGCTACACCTTC,CASSFGGANYGYTF
-,TRBV18,-,TRBJ2-7,14,TGTGCCAGCTCACCACAAACAGGAATCTACGAGCAGTACTTC,CASSPQTGIYEQYF
-,TRBV7-2,-,TRBJ2-1,15,TGTGCCAGCAGCTTAAGGGGGGGTACCTACAATGAGCAGTTCTTC,CASSLRGGTYNEQFF
-,TRBV7-6,TRBD1,TRBJ2-5,15,TGTGCCAGCAGCCAGGGACAGGGCACCCAAGAGACCCAGTACTTC,CASSQGQGTQETQYF
once,TRBV30,-,TRBJ2-5,13,TGTGCCTGGAGCCCGGGGTCCCAAGAGACCCAGTACTTC,CAWSPGSQETQYF
-,TRBV7-2,-,TRBJ1-2,15,TGTGCCAGCAGCTTAGGGATCCAGGGGACGGGTGGCTACACCTTC,CASSLGIQGTGGYTF
-,TRBV4-2,-,TRBJ1-4,17,TGTGCCAGCAGCCAAGAGACCGGAGAGAACTCAAATGAAAAACTGTTTTTT,CASSQETGENSNEKLFF
once,TRBV19,TRBD1,TRBJ2-3,15,TGTGCCAGTAGTACGGGACAGAACTTCGCAGATACGCAGTATTTT,CASSTGQNFADTQYF
-,TRBV30,TRBD1,TRBJ1-6,16,TGTGCCTGGAGAGGGACAGGGGTGCCCTGGGATTCACCCCTCCACTTT,CAWRGTGVPWDSPLHF
-,TRBV18,TRBD2,TRBJ2-3,15,TGTGCCAGCTCACCACTAGCGGGTCTCACAGATACGCAGTATTTT,CASSPLAGLTDTQYF
-,TRBV30,-,TRBJ1-6,13,TGTGCCTGGCAAGGGGTTGGGGATTCACCCCTCCACTTT,CAWQGVGDSPLHF
-,TRBV5-4,-,TRBJ1-2,12,TGTGCCAGCAGCTTGGATTGGGGCTCTGCTACCTTC,CASSLDWGSATF
once,TRBV7-9,-,TRBJ1-5,16,TGTGCCAGCAGCCATAGGGGAGGGGGTAGCAATCAGCCCCAGCATTTT,CASSHRGGGSNQPQHF
-,TRBV30,-,TRBJ1-1,14,TGTGCCTGGAGTGTCCACAGATTAAACACTGAAGCTTTCTTT,CAWSVHRLNTEAFF
many,TRBV2,-,TRBJ1-4,13,TGTGCCAGCAGAGGACAGAAGGGCGAAAAACTGTTTTTT,CASRGQKGEKLFF
-,TRBV9,TRBD1,TRBJ2-1,16,TGTGCCAGCAGCCCGACAGGGGGCCTCTCCTACAATGAGCAGTTCTTC,CASSPTGGLSYNEQFF
-,TRBV9,TRBD2,TRBJ2-3,17,TGTGCCAGCAGCCCCCTGCCTAGCGGGTTTAGCACAGATACGCAGTATTTT,CASSPLPSGFSTDTQYF
-,TRBV19,-,TRBJ1-5,16,TGTGCCAGTAGTATGTGGTCCGGTTCCGGCAATCAGCCCCAGCATTTT,CASSMWSGSGNQPQHF
-,TRBV19,-,TRBJ1-1,11,TGTGCCAGTAGTATAGAACGGGAATCTTTCTTT,CASSIERESFF